This TCR beta chain emerged from a study of T cell responses to AZD1222 COVID-19 vaccine. TCRdb's copy holds only in-frame clones and misses some; the assay was immunoSEQ multiplex PCR. The data show some 110,000 clones, with about 87% seen just once and 7% to 10% held by the top ten. Study-wide points: Among AZD1222 vaccinees, only 6 or 7 were seropositive at baseline.

In regard to this clone: Its antigen remains unidentified.

Germline CDR1 SGHVS, CDR2 FNYEAQ. The CDR3 has 12 amino acids. Trimming took 5 bases from V and 6 from J, leaving 7 bases between them. This receptor was identified in an adult in good health. Source: peripheral blood, taken on day 0 of AZD1222 vaccination. The chain joins TRBV7-6 to TRBJ2-2; D ambiguous. This CDR3 reads CASSRNSGELFF. The CDR3 DNA reads as TGTGCCAGCAGCCGAAACTCCGGGGAGCTGTTTTTT. Supplemented by reference TRBV7-6 and TRBJ2-2, the full variable domain reads GAGVSQSPRYKVTKRGQDVALRCDPISGHVSLYWYRQALGQGPEFLTYFNYEAQQDKSGLPNDRFSAERPEGSISTLTIQRTEQRDSAMYRCASSRNSGELFFGEGSRLTVL.